These 30 T cell receptor beta chains came from one sample sequenced in a study of OX40 agonist ivuxolimab in advanced cancers. Data came from immunoSEQ multiplex PCR; TCRdb stores just in-frame clones and leaves some out. The sample lists some 62,000 clones, around 81% occurring once. Sequenced material: CD4+ or CD8+ T cells sorted from blood, taken in a trial of the OX40 agonist ivuxolimab. Every receptor here comes from an adult with an advanced solid tumor such as melanoma, head and neck, liver or kidney cancer.

The chain employs TRBV30 and TRBJ2-5; tentatively, D is TRBD1 (7 bases). The length of the CDR3 is 15 residues. Trimming cost V 0 bases and J 1 base, with 12 bases left between them. Germline values: CDR1 GTSNPN, CDR2 SVGIG (reference sequence). The CDR3 sequence: CAWSVGGGFQETQYF. CDR3 DNA sequence: TGTGCCTGGAGTGTAGGAGGGGGCTTCCAAGAGACCCAGTACTTC.

The chain is built from TRBV5-1 and TRBJ1-2; TRBD1 matches 9 bases. Losses at the gene ends were 0 bases for V and 7 bases for J; bases not matched to a gene: 4. This CDR3 is built from 14 residues. Per the germline V gene, CDR1 is SGHRS and CDR2 is YFSETQ. The CDR3 nucleotides read TGCGCCAGCAGCTTGGGGGACAGGGACTCTGGCTACACCTTC. This translates into CASSLGDRDSGYTF.

The V call is TRBV2, the J call TRBJ1-1; D is unresolved. Germline CDR1 SNHLY, CDR2 FYNNEI. The CDR3 length is 14 residues. Trimming took 2 bases from V and 3 from J, leaving 10 bases between them. This CDR3 reads CASSESRVDTEAFF. Here the CDR3 DNA reads TGTGCCAGCAGTGAATCCAGAGTCGACACTGAAGCTTTCTTT.

Written as DNA, the CDR3 is TGTGCCAGCAGCTTAGGGCAGGGAGCCTACACCTTC. It is translated as CASSLGQGAYTF. The chain has TRBV7-2 and TRBJ1-2; a weak D match, TRBD1 (5 bases). This CDR3 spans 12 amino acids. Trimming took 1 base from V and 10 from J, leaving 10 bases between them. Germline CDR1 reads SGHTA; CDR2 reads FQGNSA.

This chain joins TRBV30 and TRBJ2-7; D assignment may be TRBD1 or TRBD2 (5 bases each). CDR3 size: 15 residues. Trimming pared 2 bases from V and 2 bases from J, leaving 16 bases between. Germline V gene lookup returns CDR1 GTSNPN and CDR2 SVGIG (reference sequence). CDR3 nucleotides: TGTGCCTGGAGTCCCCCAAGGGGAGAGGCCTACGAGCAGTACTTC. It is translated as CAWSPPRGEAYEQYF. The complete variable domain, with remaining parts taken from reference TRBV30 and TRBJ2-7, reads SQTIHQWPATLVQPVGSPLSLECTVEGTSNPNLYWYRQAAGRGLQLLFYSVGIGQISSEVPQNLSASRPQDRQFILSSKKLLLSDSGFYLCAWSPPRGEAYEQYFGPGTRLTVT.

This chain joins TRBV6-5 and TRBJ1-2, with D perhaps matching TRBD1 (5 bases). CDR1 MNHEY and CDR2 SVGAGI come from the germline V gene. This CDR3 has 11 amino acids. Trimming cost V 7 bases and J 7 bases, with 10 bases left between them. The CDR3 region has the DNA TGTGCCAGCACCGCAGGGTTTGGCTACACCTTC. Protein: CASTAGFGYTF.

The chain recombines TRBV6-1 with TRBJ2-5, with a weak D call TRBD1 (6 bases). The V gene's germline CDR1 is MNHNS and CDR2 SASEGT. Trimming pared 8 bases from V and 7 bases from J, leaving 14 bases between. The CDR3 spans 12 residues. This chain's CDR3 is CASHFRGGTQYF. In nucleotides, the CDR3 is TGTGCCAGCCATTTCAGAGGGGGGACCCAGTACTTC.

The CDR3 nucleotides are TGTGCCAGTAGTATAGCCCCTTTTGGTGGTTACGAGCAGTACTTC. Translating gives CASSIAPFGGYEQYF. V and J are TRBV19 and TRBJ2-5; no firm D call. The J call may be in error: the DNA end matches TRBJ2-7 better. The CDR3 contains 15 residues. CDR1 is LNHDA and CDR2 is SQIVND in the germline V gene (reference sequence).

The chain carries TRBV6-5 and TRBJ2-1, with D hard to call. The CDR3 runs 14 residues. Between the trimmed V and J ends, which lost 4 bases and 2 bases, there was a span of 9 bases. Germline-derived CDR1 and CDR2 are MNHEY and SVGAGI. The CDR3 loop reads CASSLSGAYNEQFF. The CDR3 nucleotides are TGTGCCAGCAGTTTAAGTGGGGCCTACAATGAGCAGTTCTTC.

V gene TRBV6-5 combines with J gene TRBJ2-7; no definite D call. Germline loops: CDR1 MNHEY, CDR2 SVGAGI. V lost 8 bases to trimming and J lost 0 bases, with 17 bases between them. CDR3 size: 15 residues. CDR3 DNA: TGTGCCAGCGCGGCGGCAAGATACCCCTCCTACGAGCAGTACTTC. This sequence encodes CASAAARYPSYEQYF.

The chain employs TRBV18 and TRBJ2-1; 12 bases are shared with TRBD2. There are 15 residues in the CDR3. Trimming took 3 bases from V and 14 from J; bases not matched to a gene: 11. Germline V gene sequence: CDR1 KGHSH, CDR2 LQKENI. The chain's CDR3 is CASSPDRTSGALEFF. The CDR3 DNA reads as TGTGCCAGCTCACCGGACCGGACTAGCGGGGCCTTGGAGTTCTTC.

The chain joins TRBV11-3 to TRBJ2-7, with D unclear. Deletions cut 0 bases from V and 6 bases from J, with 9 bases between. The CDR3 spans 13 residues. Germline CDR1 SGHNT, CDR2 YENEEA. The CDR3 nucleotides read TGTGCCAGCAGCTTAGAAGGGCTTGGCGAGCAGTACTTC. This sequence encodes CASSLEGLGEQYF.

The gene calls are TRBV11-3 and TRBJ2-7; 8 bases line up with TRBD1. CDR3 size: 12 residues. V shed 5 bases and J 3 bases; nucleotides not matched to a gene: 0. Germline-derived CDR1 and CDR2 are SGHNT and YENEEA. This CDR3 reads CASSTGGYEQYF. The CDR3 DNA reads TGTGCCAGCAGCACAGGGGGCTACGAGCAGTACTTC.

This chain connects TRBV9 to TRBJ2-4; 16 bases match TRBD2. This CDR3 spans 15 amino acids. V was clipped by 1 base and J by 12 bases; unmatched bases: 4. In germline, CDR1 is SGDLS, CDR2 YYNGEE. DNA for the CDR3: TGTGCCAGCAGCGTAACGGGGACTAGCGGGAGGGGTCAGTACTTC. Translating it yields CASSVTGTSGRGQYF.

The chain links TRBV13 to TRBJ2-5; 10 bases match TRBD2. The length of the CDR3 is 17 residues. Germline CDR1 and CDR2: PRHDT and FYEKMQ (reference sequence). Trimming cost V 0 bases and J 1 base; bases outside gene matches: 5. Here the CDR3 reads CASSLGLAGVFQETQYF. CDR3 nucleotides: TGTGCCAGCAGCTTAGGTCTAGCGGGAGTATTCCAAGAGACCCAGTACTTC.

CDR3 amino acids: CASSLFGGARGNQPQHF. In nucleotides, the CDR3 is TGTGCCAGCAGTTTATTTGGGGGGGCAAGAGGCAATCAGCCCCAGCATTTT. The V call is TRBV27, the J call TRBJ1-5, with a possible D match to TRBD1 (6 bases). The V gene lost 1 base and the J gene lost 2 bases, with 15 bases spanning the gap. CDR3 size: 17 residues. Germline CDR1 is MNHEY and CDR2 is SMNVEV (reference sequence).

The V and J genes are TRBV7-8 and TRBJ2-1, with TRBD2 matching over 12 bases. V dropped 5 bases and J dropped 8; count of bases not matched to a gene: 13. This CDR3 comprises 17 residues. In germline, CDR1 is SGHVS, CDR2 FQNEAQ. CDR3 region: CASSRHHLAGGRDEQFF. CDR3 nucleotide sequence: TGTGCCAGCAGCCGACACCACCTAGCGGGAGGGAGGGATGAGCAGTTCTTC.

The chain couples TRBV30 to TRBJ2-2; 8 nucleotides line up with TRBD2. Per the germline V gene, CDR1 is GTSNPN and CDR2 is SVGIG (reference sequence). The CDR3 sequence is 16 residues long. V dropped 3 bases and J dropped 3; count of bases not matched to a gene: 9. The chain's CDR3 is CAWRGKRGNYTGELFF. The CDR3, as DNA: TGTGCCTGGAGAGGGAAGCGGGGGAATTACACCGGGGAGCTGTTTTTT. Supplemented by reference TRBV30 and TRBJ2-2, the full variable domain reads SQTIHQWPATLVQPVGSPLSLECTVEGTSNPNLYWYRQAAGRGLQLLFYSVGIGQISSEVPQNLSASRPQDRQFILSSKKLLLSDSGFYLCAWRGKRGNYTGELFFGEGSRLTVL.

J is TRBJ1-5 and V is TRBV12-5; D ambiguous. The CDR3 extends over 17 amino acids. The germline V gene encodes CDR1 LGHNT and CDR2 FRNRAP. V shed 2 bases and J shed 3 bases, with 17 bases lying between them. CDR3 loop: CASGLPRHRRNNQPQHF. The CDR3 nucleotides are TGTGCTAGTGGTTTGCCCCGACACCGACGGAACAATCAGCCCCAGCATTTT.

The V call is TRBV7-9, the J call TRBJ2-1; TRBD2 aligns across 10 bases. Germline V lookup: CDR1 SEHNR, CDR2 FQNEAQ (reference sequence). The V gene end was trimmed by 8 bases and the J gene end by 7 bases; junction bases not matched to a gene: 8. The length of the CDR3 is 14 residues. CDR3 residues: CASGGLAGANEQFF. The DNA of the CDR3 is TGTGCCAGCGGAGGGCTAGCGGGAGCAAATGAGCAGTTCTTC.

The rearrangement uses TRBV5-1 and TRBJ2-3; no clear D. V lost 4 bases, J lost 10 bases, and 19 bases lay in between. This CDR3 region has 14 residues. Germline loops: CDR1 SGHRS, CDR2 YFSETQ. Written as DNA, the CDR3 is TGCGCCAGCAGCCCGAGTACAATCAGGCGGCCGCAGTATTTT. Translating it yields CASSPSTIRRPQYF.

The gene calls are TRBV19 and TRBJ1-2; a weak D match, TRBD1 (5 bases). The germline V and J ends were trimmed by 5 bases and 0 bases, with 16 bases remaining between them. The CDR3 totals 16 residues. The germline gives CDR1 LNHDA, CDR2 SQIVND (reference sequence). The CDR3: CASSLGRQNSNYGYTF. The CDR3 DNA is TGTGCCAGTAGTCTCGGTAGACAGAATTCTAACTATGGCTACACCTTC.

V and J are TRBV27 and TRBJ2-7, with D possibly TRBD2 on 5 matching bases. This CDR3 is built from 13 residues. CDR1 MNHEY and CDR2 SMNVEV come from the germline V gene (reference sequence). V was clipped by 5 bases and J by 0 bases, with 8 bases between them. Here the CDR3 reads CASSPGNSYEQYF. CDR3 bases: TGTGCCAGCAGTCCGGGGAACTCCTACGAGCAGTACTTC.

The rearrangement links TRBV27 to TRBJ2-5; D may correspond to TRBD1 or TRBD2 (5 bases each). Germline V gene data show CDR1 as MNHEY and CDR2 as SMNVEV (reference sequence). With 9 bases removed from V and 0 bases from J, the gap between germline ends came to 20 bases. The CDR3 spans 16 residues. CDR3 bases: TGTGCCAGTAGATTTCTGGGGGACCATAACCAAGAGACCCAGTACTTC. As protein: CASRFLGDHNQETQYF.

This chain links TRBV19 with TRBJ1-5; no reliable D call. Germline V gives CDR1 LNHDA, CDR2 SQIVND (reference sequence). V was cut by 5 bases and J by 4 bases, with 18 bases left in between. The CDR3 is 16 residues long. The CDR3 DNA reads TGTGCCAGTAGTCCAGATGACGACACACCTAATCAGCCCCAGCATTTT. Translated, it gives CASSPDDDTPNQPQHF. Filled out from reference TRBV19 and TRBJ1-5, the complete variable domain reads DGGITQSPKYLFRKEGQNVTLSCEQNLNHDAMYWYRQDPGQGLRLIYYSQIVNDFQKGDIAEGYSVSREKKESFPLTVTSAQKNPTAFYLCASSPDDDTPNQPQHFGDGTRLSIL.

About this clone: The sample has other DNA sequences that encode this CDR3 too. This chain joins TRBV28 and TRBJ2-1, with 7 bases lining up with TRBD2. The J segment lost 2 bases and the V segment lost 9 bases, leaving 7 bases of the junction unmatched. The germline V gene encodes CDR1 MDHEN and CDR2 SYDVKM. The CDR3 loop spans 14 amino acids. For the CDR3, the DNA is TGTGCCAGTTCAGGCGGGAGCACCTACAATGAGCAGTTCTTC. Protein sequence: CASSGGSTYNEQFF. The whole variable domain, remainder taken from reference TRBV28 and TRBJ2-1, is DVKVTQSSRYLVKRTGEKVFLECVQDMDHENMFWYRQDPGLGLRLIYFSYDVKMKEKGDIPEGYSVSREKKERFSLILESASTNQTSMYLCASSGGSTYNEQFFGPGTRLTVL.

This rearrangement joins TRBV4-3 to TRBJ2-1; the match to TRBD2 covers 11 bases. Germline lookup yields CDR1 LGHNA and CDR2 YSLEER. J gave up 6 bases and V 4 bases, and 2 bases lay outside the gene matches. The CDR3 loop spans 14 amino acids. The CDR3, as DNA: TGCGCCAGCAGCCCCGGGACTAGCGGCAATGAGCAGTTCTTC. It yields the protein CASSPGTSGNEQFF.

The chain links TRBV15 to TRBJ2-2; D possibly corresponds to TRBD1 (5 bases). The CDR3 totals 14 residues. The V gene's germline CDR1 is LNHNV and CDR2 YYDKDF (reference sequence). Deletions cut 4 bases from V and 0 bases from J, with 6 bases between. CDR3 DNA sequence: TGTGCCACCAGCAAGACAGCGAACACCGGGGAGCTGTTTTTT. This encodes CATSKTANTGELFF.

This clone was found once. This chain joins TRBV2 and TRBJ1-4; D uncertain. V lost 4 bases to trimming and J lost 4 bases, with 10 bases between them. The CDR3 is made up of 14 amino acids. Germline values: CDR1 SNHLY, CDR2 FYNNEI. CDR3 residues: CASSVLTYNEKLFF. Here the CDR3 DNA reads TGTGCCAGCAGTGTTTTGACTTATAATGAAAAACTGTTTTTT.

In its sample, this clone was seen a few times. The V and J genes are TRBV4-3 and TRBJ2-1; D call uncertain. V was cut by 0 bases and J by 6 bases, with 6 bases left in between. Germline loops: CDR1 LGHNA, CDR2 YSLEER. The CDR3 extends over 13 amino acids. The CDR3 here is CASSQDDSNEQFF. The CDR3 DNA follows: TGCGCCAGCAGCCAAGATGACTCCAATGAGCAGTTCTTC.